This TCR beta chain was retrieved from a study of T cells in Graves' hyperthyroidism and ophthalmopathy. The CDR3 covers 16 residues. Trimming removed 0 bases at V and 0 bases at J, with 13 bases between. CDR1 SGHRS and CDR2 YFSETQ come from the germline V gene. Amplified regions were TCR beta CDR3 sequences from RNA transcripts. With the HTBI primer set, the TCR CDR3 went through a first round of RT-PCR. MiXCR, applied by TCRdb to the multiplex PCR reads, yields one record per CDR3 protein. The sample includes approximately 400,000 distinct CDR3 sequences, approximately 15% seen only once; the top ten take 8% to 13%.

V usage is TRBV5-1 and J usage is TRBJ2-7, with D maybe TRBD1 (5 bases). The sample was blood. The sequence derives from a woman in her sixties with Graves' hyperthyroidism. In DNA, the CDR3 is TGCGCCAGCAGCTTGGCGTTAGGGGCCAACTCCTACGAGCAGTACTTC. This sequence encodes CASSLALGANSYEQYF.